The clone carrying this TCR beta chain was seen many times. CDR3 length: 15 amino acids. Trimming shortened V by 7 bases and J by 0 bases, and 13 bases separated the two germline ends. The data stem from a study of neurological immune-mediated disorders. The cDNA came from 5'RACE with 10-nucleotide random UMIs. The output of every sequencing run exceeded 170 million TCR-beta sequences, derived from 15-18 subjects. TCRdb independently ran MiXCR on the 5' RACE reads; one entry per CDR3 protein. The table records approximately 52,000 distinct CDR3 sequences, around 3.1% of them present only once. This clonotype originated in a man between 35 and 55 years old with multiple sclerosis. The specimen sequenced was PBMCs. V gene TRBV12-3 or TRBV12-4 combines with J gene TRBJ2-1; D perhaps matches TRBD1 (7 bases). The CDR3 loop reads CASNLQGGSYNEQFF. The DNA of the CDR3 is TGTGCCAGCAACCTCCAGGGGGGCTCCTACAATGAGCAGTTCTTC.